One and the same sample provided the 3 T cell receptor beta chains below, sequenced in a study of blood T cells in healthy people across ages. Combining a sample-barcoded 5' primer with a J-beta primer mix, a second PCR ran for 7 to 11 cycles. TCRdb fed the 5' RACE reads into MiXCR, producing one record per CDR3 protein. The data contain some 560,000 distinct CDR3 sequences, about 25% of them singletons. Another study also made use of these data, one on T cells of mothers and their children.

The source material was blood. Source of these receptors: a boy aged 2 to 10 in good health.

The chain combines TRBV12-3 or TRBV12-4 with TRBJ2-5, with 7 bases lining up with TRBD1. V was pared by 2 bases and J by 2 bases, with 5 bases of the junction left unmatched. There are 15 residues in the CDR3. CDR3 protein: CASSLWGQPQETQYF. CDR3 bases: TGTGCCAGCAGTTTATGGGGACAGCCACAAGAGACCCAGTACTTC.

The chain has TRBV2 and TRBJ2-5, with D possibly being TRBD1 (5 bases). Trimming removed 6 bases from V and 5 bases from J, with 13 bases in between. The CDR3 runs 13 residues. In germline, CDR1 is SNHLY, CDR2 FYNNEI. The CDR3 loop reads CASRSGAGETQYF. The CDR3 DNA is TGTGCCAGCAGAAGTGGGGCTGGGGAGACCCAGTACTTC.

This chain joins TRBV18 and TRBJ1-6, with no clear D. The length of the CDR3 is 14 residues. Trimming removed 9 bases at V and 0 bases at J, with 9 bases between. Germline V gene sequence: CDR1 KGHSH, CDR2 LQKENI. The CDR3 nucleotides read TGTGCCAGACGGACCAGCTCCTATAATTCACCCCTCCACTTT. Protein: CARRTSSYNSPLHF.